These T cell receptor beta chains were read from a single sample in a study of cytomegalovirus exposure and HLA in healthy donors. Repertoires were generated with immunoSEQ multiplex PCR, while TCRdb's copy carries only in-frame clones and drops some. The table records 150,000 to 200,000 clones, under 80% of them present only once. The source material was PBMCs. These receptors were taken from a human donor in good health. CDR3s include the opening cysteine and the closing phenylalanine or tryptophan. Each record gives: V gene, clone size, J gene, D gene, CDR3 DNA, CDR3 protein. The D gene is left open where the match is weak. A row's size may be missing; if present it is once, few, many or a size class.

v_call: TRBV19
clone_size: -
j_call: TRBJ1-4
d_call: -
cdr3_nt: TGTGCCAGTAGTATAGTCTCCTTTCGGGGAGCCAATGAAAAACTGTTTTTT
cdr3_aa: CASSIVSFRGANEKLFF

v_call: TRBV7-2
clone_size: -
j_call: TRBJ1-1
d_call: -
cdr3_nt: TGTGCCAGCAGTACCCAGGGGATGAACACTGAAGCTTTCTTT
cdr3_aa: CASSTQGMNTEAFF

v_call: TRBV7-2
clone_size: -
j_call: TRBJ2-3
d_call: TRBD2
cdr3_nt: TGTGCCAGCAGCTTAAGTAGCGGGGGGGCATATACGCAGTATTTT
cdr3_aa: CASSLSSGGAYTQYF

v_call: TRBV10-1
clone_size: few
j_call: TRBJ1-4
d_call: TRBD1
cdr3_nt: TGCGCCAGCAACGACAGGGGGCTTGGTGAAAAACTGTTTTTT
cdr3_aa: CASNDRGLGEKLFF

v_call: TRBV18
clone_size: few
j_call: TRBJ2-7
d_call: -
cdr3_nt: TGTGCCAGCTCACCACGAGCAGGCGAGTACGAGCAGTACTTC
cdr3_aa: CASSPRAGEYEQYF

v_call: TRBV18
clone_size: -
j_call: TRBJ1-4
d_call: -
cdr3_nt: TGTGCCAGCTCACCATGGGACAAAAATGAAAAACTGTTTTTT
cdr3_aa: CASSPWDKNEKLFF

v_call: TRBV19
clone_size: -
j_call: TRBJ1-5
d_call: -
cdr3_nt: TGTGCCAGTAGTGTGGGAGGGGACAATCAGCCCCAGCATTTT
cdr3_aa: CASSVGGDNQPQHF

v_call: TRBV7-9
clone_size: -
j_call: TRBJ1-4
d_call: -
cdr3_nt: TGTGCCAGCAGCTCCCGAACCACAGGGCCCGGGGAAAAACTGTTTTTT
cdr3_aa: CASSSRTTGPGEKLFF

v_call: TRBV7-2
clone_size: few
j_call: TRBJ2-2
d_call: TRBD2
cdr3_nt: TGTGCCAGCAGCCCTAGCGGGAACACCGGGGAGCTGTTTTTT
cdr3_aa: CASSPSGNTGELFF

v_call: TRBV11-2
clone_size: -
j_call: TRBJ2-5
d_call: -
cdr3_nt: TGTGCCAGCACTGCGACTAGTGGGGGGGCCGTACGAGAGACCCAGTACTTC
cdr3_aa: CASTATSGGAVRETQYF

v_call: TRBV2
clone_size: -
j_call: TRBJ2-7
d_call: TRBD2
cdr3_nt: TGTGGCCCGGGAGGGTTACGCTGCGAGCAGTACTTC
cdr3_aa: CGPGGLRCEQYF

v_call: TRBV5-6
clone_size: -
j_call: TRBJ1-4
d_call: TRBD1
cdr3_nt: TGTGCCAGCAGCTTGGACGGGGACAGGGGGAATGAAAAACTGTTTTTT
cdr3_aa: CASSLDGDRGNEKLFF

v_call: TRBV4-1
clone_size: -
j_call: TRBJ2-1
d_call: -
cdr3_nt: TGCGCCAGCAGCCAACCAAGATCAAGAGTAGGGGGTACTAACAATGAGCAGTTCTTC
cdr3_aa: CASSQPRSRVGGTNNEQFF

v_call: TRBV6-4
clone_size: many
j_call: TRBJ2-3
d_call: TRBD2
cdr3_nt: TGTGCCAGCAGTGGGACTAGCGGGGGCACAGATACGCAGTATTTT
cdr3_aa: CASSGTSGGTDTQYF

v_call: TRBV29-1
clone_size: -
j_call: TRBJ2-3
d_call: -
cdr3_nt: TGCAGCGCGGACGGACAGCTAAGCACAGATACGCAGTATTTT
cdr3_aa: CSADGQLSTDTQYF

v_call: TRBV9
clone_size: -
j_call: TRBJ1-2
d_call: -
cdr3_nt: TGTGCCAGCAGCGTAGACAGAAACTATGGCTACACCTTC
cdr3_aa: CASSVDRNYGYTF

v_call: TRBV27
clone_size: -
j_call: TRBJ2-3
d_call: TRBD2
cdr3_nt: TGTGCCAGCAGCCCGAGACTAGCGGGGGCGAGCACAGATACGCAGTATTTT
cdr3_aa: CASSPRLAGASTDTQYF

v_call: TRBV18
clone_size: -
j_call: TRBJ1-5
d_call: TRBD1
cdr3_nt: TGTGCCAGCTCCCCGACAGGGGATAATCAGCCCCAGCATTTT
cdr3_aa: CASSPTGDNQPQHF